This TCR beta chain was captured in a study of cytomegalovirus exposure and HLA in healthy donors. The study's findings and limits: A later analysis linked a missense DCLRE1C variant to TCR beta V- and J-gene trimming. Researchers catalogued 164 TCR beta chains as cytomegalovirus-associated. Later work associated around 18,000 TCR beta sequences with HLA alleles at 0.05 false discovery rate.

A remark on this clone: Its antigen remains unknown.

60 Vbeta and 13 Jbeta primers were used in PCR. Repertoires were generated with immunoSEQ multiplex PCR, while TCRdb's copy carries only in-frame clones and drops some. Its clone listing holds 60,000 to 70,000 clones. This sequence was found in a man aged 25-40 years in good health and CMV-seropositive. Sequenced material: PBMCs.

The CDR3 nucleotides read TGTGCCAGCAGCTTTTCTGCAACTAATGAAAAACTGTTTTTT. This translates into CASSFSATNEKLFF. The V gene is TRBV7-9, the J gene TRBJ1-4; D gene ambiguous. This CDR3 has 14 amino acids. Germline-derived CDR1 and CDR2 are SEHNR and FQNEAQ (reference sequence). V lost 3 bases and J 0 bases, leaving 5 bases between the germline ends.